What follows are 16 T cell receptor beta chains derived from one specimen sequenced in a study of T cell repertoires in cytomegalovirus infection. Each CDR3 protein gets one entry after TCRdb re-called the reads with MiXCR. The sample shows some 180,000 distinct CDR3 sequences, roughly a sixth of them seen only once. The material sequenced was CD8+ T cells from PBMCs. The receptors derive from a human donor in good health (CMV status not recorded). Some clones in this sample may be carry-over from other donors' samples.

The CDR3: CASLGTGKDYNEQFF. In DNA form, the CDR3 reads TGTGCCAGCCTCGGGACAGGGAAAGACTACAATGAGCAGTTCTTC. The chain couples TRBV6-1 to TRBJ2-1; 9 nucleotides match TRBD1. The germline V gene has CDR1 MNHNS and CDR2 SASEGT. The CDR3 totals 15 residues. V was pared by 8 bases and J by 3 bases, with 8 bases of the junction left unmatched.

The chain links TRBV7-6 to TRBJ2-3; 7 positions match TRBD1. The CDR3 totals 17 residues. V trimming: 3 bases; J trimming: 2 bases; junction bases outside the gene matches: 11. Germline V gives CDR1 SGHVS, CDR2 FNYEAQ. The CDR3 loop is CASSFSAGGSPTDTQYF. Here the CDR3 DNA reads TGTGCCAGCAGCTTCTCAGCAGGGGGTTCTCCCACAGATACGCAGTATTTT. The full variable domain, completed using reference TRBV7-6 and TRBJ2-3, is GAGVSQSPRYKVTKRGQDVALRCDPISGHVSLYWYRQALGQGPEFLTYFNYEAQQDKSGLPNDRFSAERPEGSISTLTIQRTEQRDSAMYRCASSFSAGGSPTDTQYFGPGTRLTVL.

This clonotype has only a few counts. The V gene is TRBV20-1, the J gene TRBJ1-5, with 7 bases identical to TRBD1. V was pared by 6 bases and J by 3 bases, with 11 bases of the junction left unmatched. The CDR3 spans 15 residues. Germline CDR1 DFQATT, CDR2 SNEGSKA (reference sequence). This CDR3 reads CSALGDSDFNQPQHF. In nucleotides, the CDR3 is TGCAGTGCCTTAGGGGACAGTGATTTCAATCAGCCCCAGCATTTT.

This clonotype appeared a few times. A read error may produce the germline difference seen at one junction end. The chain uses TRBV28 and TRBJ2-7, with 8 bases fitting TRBD1. CDR1 MDHEN and CDR2 SYDVKM come from the germline V gene. The CDR3 runs 14 residues. The CDR3 spells CASRLSDRDYEQYF. CDR3 DNA: TGTGCCAGCAGATTATCGGACAGGGACTACGAGCAGTACTTC.

This clonotype was counted only a few times. V is TRBV28 and J is TRBJ2-1; a weak D match, TRBD2 (6 bases). The V end was cut by 6 bases, the J end by 3 bases, with 15 bases between. This CDR3 has 15 amino acids. Germline CDR1 and CDR2: MDHEN and SYDVKM. In DNA, the CDR3 is TGTGCCAGCAGGGGGGGAAAAGAGGGCTACAATGAGCAGTTCTTC. It encodes CASRGGKEGYNEQFF.

This clonotype occurred many times. This chain links TRBV7-9 with TRBJ2-6, with 7 bases identical to TRBD1. V lost 3 bases, J lost 0 bases, and 11 bases stayed unmatched. Germline CDR1 reads SEHNR; CDR2 reads FQNEAQ (reference sequence). CDR3 size: 19 residues. CDR3 coding DNA: TGTGCCAGCAGCTTCATTCCGGGACAGACTTTCTCTGGGGCCAACGTCCTGACTTTC. This encodes CASSFIPGQTFSGANVLTF.

The rearrangement uses TRBV6-6 and TRBJ2-7; D gene unclear. CDR1 is MNHNY and CDR2 is SVGAGI in the germline V gene (reference sequence). Trimming pared 6 bases from V and 1 base from J, leaving 13 bases between. The CDR3 extends over 14 amino acids. The CDR3 coding sequence is TGTGCCAGCAGGAATAGATTGTCTTCCTACGAGCAGTACTTC. Translation gives CASRNRLSSYEQYF.

The CDR3 region is CASSFGFGEAFF. As DNA, the CDR3 is TGTGCCAGCAGTTTTGGATTTGGGGAAGCTTTCTTT. The chain links TRBV12-3 or TRBV12-4 to TRBJ1-1; D is uncertain. CDR3 length equals 12 residues. Trimming left V 3 bases short and J 8 bases short, with 10 bases between.

The genes are TRBV10-3 and TRBJ2-7; the D is unclear. V was clipped by 2 bases and J by 0 bases, with 11 bases between them. CDR1 and CDR2 (germline): ENHRY, SYGVKD. CDR3 size: 15 residues. The CDR3 region has the DNA TGTGCCATCAGTGAGCAAGGGATCAGCTCCTACGAGCAGTACTTC. This gives the protein CAISEQGISSYEQYF.

A few counts support this clonotype. V gene TRBV2 combines with J gene TRBJ2-4, with no clear D. Trimming took 3 bases from V and 0 from J, leaving 9 bases between them. The CDR3 contains 15 residues. CDR1 is SNHLY and CDR2 is FYNNEI in the germline V gene. The CDR3, as DNA: TGTGCCAGCAGTGACAGGAGTGTAGCCAAAAACATTCAGTACTTC. Its protein is CASSDRSVAKNIQYF.

This sequence joins TRBV28 and TRBJ2-1, with TRBD1 identical over 11 bases. The CDR3 consists of 16 residues. Germline values: CDR1 MDHEN, CDR2 SYDVKM. Trimming cost V 5 bases and J 4 bases; bases outside gene matches: 7. CDR3 sequence reads: CASSLLRDRGYNEQFF. Written as DNA, the CDR3 is TGTGCCAGCAGTCTACTCCGGGACAGGGGGTACAATGAGCAGTTCTTC.

The table lists this clonotype with a few counts. The chain employs TRBV6-2 or TRBV6-3 and TRBJ2-7; D remains unclear. The CDR3 totals 13 residues. Germline V gene sequence: CDR1 MNHEY, CDR2 SVGEGT. V lost 2 bases and J lost 3, with 8 bases in between. The CDR3 reads CASSYAASYEQYF. CDR3 nucleotides: TGTGCCAGCAGTTACGCTGCCAGCTACGAGCAGTACTTC.

The rearrangement uses TRBV7-9 and TRBJ1-1; TRBD1 is a possible D gene (5 bases). The V end was cut by 0 bases, the J end by 1 base, with 12 bases between. Germline CDR1 is SEHNR and CDR2 is FQNEAQ (reference sequence). This CDR3 comprises 16 residues. The CDR3 DNA is TGTGCCAGCAGCTTAGCTGAGGACATCGAGAACACTGAAGCTTTCTTT. This encodes CASSLAEDIENTEAFF. The full variable domain, completed using reference TRBV7-9 and TRBJ1-1, is DTGVSQNPRHKITKRGQNVTFRCDPISEHNRLYWYRQTLGQGPEFLTYFQNEAQLEKSRLLSDRFSAERPKGSFSTLEIQRTEQGDSAMYLCASSLAEDIENTEAFFGQGTRLTVV.

The V gene is TRBV6-5, the J gene TRBJ2-7; 7 bases match TRBD1. There are 14 residues in the CDR3. In germline, CDR1 is MNHEY, CDR2 SVGAGI. V shed 6 bases, J shed 1 base, and the junction held 6 bases outside the gene matches. The CDR3 region has the DNA TGTGCCAGCAGCCCCGGACAGGATTCCTACGAGCAGTACTTC. This gives the protein CASSPGQDSYEQYF.

CDR3 sequence (DNA): TGTGCCATCAATCCGGACAGGGCGGGTAATGAGCAGTTCTTC. Translation gives CAINPDRAGNEQFF. The genes are TRBV10-3 and TRBJ2-1; TRBD1 matches at 8 bases. Germline V gene lookup returns CDR1 ENHRY and CDR2 SYGVKD. V gave up 7 bases and J gave up 7 bases; unmatched junction bases: 9. The CDR3 has 14 amino acids.

There are a few counts of this clonotype. The gene calls are TRBV4-1 and TRBJ1-1; D perhaps matches TRBD1 (5 bases). With 3 bases removed from V and 12 bases from J, the gap between germline ends came to 17 bases. CDR3 length equals 13 residues. Germline V gene sequence: CDR1 MGHRA, CDR2 YSYEKL. DNA for the CDR3: TGCGCCAGCAGCCAGGGGACTTACGTGGGGACTTTCTTT. Amino acid sequence: CASSQGTYVGTFF.